These 21 T cell receptor beta chains were all obtained from the same sample, sequenced in a study of beta chain features in type 1 diabetes. Study-wide points: Within each of all four CD4+ subsets, Type 1 diabetes patients had TCRB CDR3s that were moderately but significantly shorter.

Which antigens these TCRs recognize remains unknown. What was sequenced were expressed TCRB transcripts, since all of the isolated RNA had been reverse transcribed. Using immunoSEQ multiplex PCR, the repertoire was profiled, and TCRdb retains in-frame clones only, with some absent. This table holds 300,000 to 350,000 clones, about a tenth found once. The specimen was central memory CD4+ T cells from blood. These receptors all come from a man aged 25 to 40 with type 1 diabetes.

The chain has TRBV5-1 and TRBJ1-2; D remains unclear. Deletions cut 6 bases from V and 5 bases from J, with 23 bases between. This CDR3 has 16 residues. Germline loops: CDR1 SGHRS, CDR2 YFSETQ. DNA of the CDR3: TGCGCCAGCACTTCTTCCCCTAACAGTGAAGGTTATGGCTACACCTTC. It codes for CASTSSPNSEGYGYTF.

CDR3 loop: CALGVAGMADTQYF. DNA for the CDR3: TGCGCCCTCGGGGTAGCGGGGATGGCAGATACGCAGTATTTT. The rearrangement links TRBV10-2 to TRBJ2-3, with 8 positions matching TRBD2. Germline CDR1 WSHSY, CDR2 SAAADI. J gave up 4 bases and V 11 bases, and 11 bases lay outside the gene matches. The CDR3 extends over 14 amino acids.

This sequence joins TRBV9 and TRBJ2-6; D call uncertain. V was pared by 0 bases and J by 0 bases, with 7 bases between. The CDR3 has 16 residues. Germline CDR1 reads SGDLS; CDR2 reads YYNGEE. The CDR3 DNA reads TGTGCCAGCAGCGTAGTTCACAGCTCTGGGGCCAACGTCCTGACTTTC. This sequence encodes CASSVVHSSGANVLTF.

The chain carries TRBV6-6 and TRBJ2-1; D is unclear. Germline V lookup: CDR1 MNHNY, CDR2 SVGAGI (reference sequence). This CDR3 region has 14 residues. V was clipped by 0 bases and J by 7 bases, with 10 bases between them. For the CDR3, the DNA is TGTGCCAGCAGTTACTCCCTAGTAGGTAATGAGCAGTTCTTC. This codes for CASSYSLVGNEQFF.

This clone occurred a few times. The CDR3 loop is CASSKHQETQYF. DNA of the CDR3: TGTGCCAGTAGTAAGCATCAAGAGACCCAGTACTTC. V usage is TRBV19 and J usage is TRBJ2-5; unclear D gene. The CDR3 is 12 amino acids. The germline V gene has CDR1 LNHDA and CDR2 SQIVND (reference sequence). Trimming shortened V by 4 bases and J by 2 bases, and 5 bases separated the two germline ends.

In its sample, this clone was seen a few times. Written as DNA, the CDR3 is TGTGCCAGCAGCTTTAAGGGGACTGAAGCTTTCTTT. Amino acid sequence: CASSFKGTEAFF. The chain employs TRBV7-2 and TRBJ1-1; a weak D match, TRBD1 (5 bases). Trimming left V 3 bases short and J 5 bases short, with 7 bases between. The CDR3 contains 12 residues. CDR1 is SGHTA and CDR2 is FQGNSA in the germline V gene.

The rearrangement joins TRBV13 to TRBJ1-1; D unclear. Germline assignment: CDR1 PRHDT and CDR2 FYEKMQ (reference sequence). This CDR3 region has 13 residues. Trimming stripped 1 base from V and 6 bases from J, with 9 bases between. CDR3 coding DNA: TGTGCCAGCAGCTTAGTGAGGGCTTCTGAAGCTTTCTTT. Its translation is CASSLVRASEAFF.

The gene calls are TRBV9 and TRBJ2-5; the match to TRBD2 covers 8 bases. V trimming: 4 bases; J trimming: 3 bases; junction bases outside the gene matches: 8. This CDR3 has 15 amino acids. Germline CDR1 reads SGDLS; CDR2 reads YYNGEE. This CDR3 reads CASSSSLADEETQYF. CDR3 nucleotides: TGTGCCAGCAGCTCCTCACTAGCGGATGAAGAGACCCAGTACTTC.

The V call is TRBV2, the J call TRBJ1-1; 9 bases align to TRBD1. The CDR3 extends over 15 amino acids. The V gene's germline CDR1 is SNHLY and CDR2 FYNNEI. The V and J ends lost 6 bases and 5 bases, in that order; junction bases with no gene match: 10. The CDR3 DNA is TGTGCCAGCAGGCTAGGGACAGGGAAAGGAACTGAAGCTTTCTTT. Residues: CASRLGTGKGTEAFF.

This clone was found a few times. The gene calls are TRBV6-5 and TRBJ2-5; D perhaps matches TRBD1 (5 bases). Trimming took 6 bases from V and 2 from J, leaving 13 bases between them. The CDR3 has 14 amino acids. The V gene's germline CDR1 is MNHEY and CDR2 SVGAGI. This chain's CDR3 is CASRKSTAQETQYF. The CDR3 nucleotides read TGTGCCAGCAGGAAATCGACAGCTCAAGAGACCCAGTACTTC.

This chain connects TRBV7-2 to TRBJ2-5, with D possibly being TRBD2 (5 bases). The CDR3 totals 16 residues. Trimming pared 5 bases from V and 2 bases from J, leaving 18 bases between. The germline V gene has CDR1 SGHTA and CDR2 FQGNSA. Written as DNA, the CDR3 is TGTGCCAGCAGCCCGGGTTTTCTCGAGGGTCAAGAGACCCAGTACTTC. This translates into CASSPGFLEGQETQYF. Looking up the rest from reference TRBV7-2 and TRBJ2-5 gives the full variable domain: GAGVSQSPSNKVTEKGKDVELRCDPISGHTALYWYRQSLGQGLEFLIYFQGNSAPDKSGLPSDRFSAERTGGSVSTLTIQRTQQEDSAVYLCASSPGFLEGQETQYFGPGTRLLVL.

This clone was detected ten times or more. The chain carries TRBV5-4 and TRBJ2-3; D unclear. The germline V and J ends were trimmed by 4 bases and 0 bases, with 18 bases remaining between them. The CDR3 runs 17 residues. The germline gives CDR1 SGHNT, CDR2 YYREEE (reference sequence). Written as DNA, the CDR3 is TGTGCCAGCAGCCTTGACACAATAATCTCTAGCACAGATACGCAGTATTTT. Translated: CASSLDTIISSTDTQYF.

Only a few counts were recorded for this clone. The J gene is TRBJ2-6, the V gene TRBV5-5; D is possibly TRBD2 (5 bases). The CDR3 covers 14 residues. CDR1 is SGHKS, CDR2 YYEKEE, per germline (reference sequence). V dropped 4 bases and J dropped 3 bases, with 8 bases sitting between them. CDR3 loop: CASSLAGGANVLTF. In DNA form, the CDR3 reads TGTGCCAGCAGCCTGGCGGGTGGGGCCAACGTCCTGACTTTC.

The chain combines TRBV2 with TRBJ2-1; 9 bases are shared with TRBD2. This CDR3 has 15 residues. Germline loops: CDR1 SNHLY, CDR2 FYNNEI. Trimming took 6 bases from V and 5 from J; bases not matched to a gene: 8. CDR3 protein: CASSPSGVINNEQFF. For the CDR3, the DNA is TGTGCCAGCAGCCCTAGCGGGGTAATAAACAATGAGCAGTTCTTC.

This clone has only a few counts. The chain links TRBV5-1 to TRBJ1-2, with 8 bases identical to TRBD1. Germline CDR1 and CDR2: SGHRS and YFSETQ. The CDR3 has 14 amino acids. The ends lost 4 bases at V and 7 bases at J; junction bases unmatched: 9. The CDR3 DNA is TGCGCCAGCAGCGAGCCGACAGGGGTTGGTGGCTACACCTTC. Encoded protein: CASSEPTGVGGYTF.

The sample holds a few counts of this clone. This rearrangement joins TRBV9 to TRBJ2-3; 9 positions agree with TRBD1. The germline gives CDR1 SGDLS, CDR2 YYNGEE. Losses at the gene ends were 3 bases for V and 10 bases for J; bases not matched to a gene: 9. The CDR3 is 14 amino acids. The CDR3: CASSAGVGQGPQYF. The CDR3 nucleotides are TGTGCCAGCAGCGCCGGAGTGGGACAGGGTCCGCAGTATTTT.

This clone turned up a few times. This chain connects TRBV2 to TRBJ1-2; TRBD1 matches 7 bases. CDR3 size: 15 residues. Germline V lookup: CDR1 SNHLY, CDR2 FYNNEI. Unmatched junction bases numbered 9, after V lost 3 bases and J lost 5 bases. This CDR3 reads CASSEFRGTEYGYTF. The CDR3 region has the DNA TGTGCCAGCAGTGAGTTCCGGGGGACAGAGTATGGCTACACCTTC.

The sample holds a few counts of this clone. This chain uses TRBV29-1 with TRBJ2-1; 11 bases line up with TRBD1. The germline gives CDR1 SQVTM, CDR2 ANQGSEA. The CDR3 loop spans 13 amino acids. Trimming cost V 4 bases and J 15 bases; bases outside gene matches: 11. The chain's CDR3 is CSVVQDRGPRSFF. DNA of the CDR3: TGCAGCGTTGTCCAGGACAGGGGGCCTAGGTCGTTCTTC.

This clone was counted ten times or more. This sequence joins TRBV2 and TRBJ1-5, with 7 bases that match TRBD1. The CDR3 has 14 residues. V lost 3 bases and J lost 7; bases outside the gene matches: 6. Germline CDR1 is SNHLY and CDR2 is FYNNEI. CDR3 in amino acids: CASSDKGADQPQHF. DNA for the CDR3: TGTGCCAGCAGTGACAAGGGGGCAGACCAGCCCCAGCATTTT. The full variable domain, in which reference TRBV2 and TRBJ1-5 provide the parts outside the CDR3, is EPEVTQTPSHQVTQMGQEVILRCVPISNHLYFYWYRQILGQKVEFLVSFYNNEISEKSEIFDDQFSVERPDGSNFTLKIRSTKLEDSAMYFCASSDKGADQPQHFGDGTRLSIL.

This clone has more than one count but fewer than ten. The J gene is TRBJ2-1, the V gene TRBV7-2; D remains ambiguous. Germline lookup yields CDR1 SGHTA and CDR2 FQGNSA. The CDR3 length is 13 residues. The ends were cut back, 6 bases at V and 8 bases at J, with 14 bases in the middle. As DNA, the CDR3 is TGTGCCAGCAGGAAGTGGGTCGAGGATGAGCAGTTCTTC. Its translation: CASRKWVEDEQFF.

This clone was found a few times. This rearrangement joins TRBV18 to TRBJ2-5, with a possible D match to TRBD1 (6 bases). V was shortened by 2 bases and J by 3 bases, with 16 bases between the two germline ends. The germline V gene encodes CDR1 KGHSH and CDR2 LQKENI. This CDR3 region has 16 residues. Here the CDR3 DNA reads TGTGCCAGCTCACCATTTCCTCGACAGGTAGAAGAGACCCAGTACTTC. Translation: CASSPFPRQVEETQYF.